This is a list of T cell receptor beta chains from one sample in a study of shared clonotypes between healthy human individuals. Profiled with immunoSEQ multiplex PCR; TCRdb holds only in-frame clones, not every one. The sample lists 2 million to 3 million clones; 90% to 95% were seen once. The sample was naive CD4+ T cells from PBMCs. These receptor sequences come from a man in his late teens or twenties in good health. Some clones in this sample may be carry-over from other donors' samples. Both conserved end residues are part of each CDR3. The D gene is left open where the match is weak. The size of a clone is reported for some rows only, either as once, few or many, or as a class for expanded clones.

CDR3 length	clone size	V gene	J gene	D gene	CDR3 DNA	CDR3 protein
13	.	TRBV6-1	TRBJ1-1	.	TGTGCCAGCACTCTACCTTTGGGGGGAGAAGCTTTCTTT	CASTLPLGGEAFF
13	.	TRBV7-8	TRBJ1-5	.	TGTGCCAGCAGCTTACGGTGGGATCAGCCCCAGCATTTT	CASSLRWDQPQHF
16	.	TRBV27	TRBJ2-7	TRBD2	TGTGCCAGCAGTTTAAGGTTTAGCGGGGACCCCTACGAGCAGTACTTC	CASSLRFSGDPYEQYF
17	.	TRBV5-3	TRBJ2-3	TRBD2	TGTGCCAGAAGCCCCAGGGGCTCTAGCGGGATCCAGGATACGCAGTATTTT	CARSPRGSSGIQDTQYF
15	.	TRBV28	TRBJ1-3	TRBD1	TGTGCCAGCAGTTTAAGACAGGGGGCGGGAAACACCATATATTTT	CASSLRQGAGNTIYF
15	.	TRBV28	TRBJ1-2	.	TGTGCCAGCAGTTCTCATCGCAGTTTAAACTATGGCTACACCTTC	CASSSHRSLNYGYTF
15	.	TRBV19	TRBJ2-1	.	TGTGCCAGTAGGAGGTATCCCCAGGGCTACAATGAGCAGTTCTTC	CASRRYPQGYNEQFF
16	.	TRBV15	TRBJ1-5	.	TGTGCCACCAGCAGGGGGGGGACGGCTAGCAATCAGCCCCAGCATTTT	CATSRGGTASNQPQHF
15	.	TRBV19	TRBJ2-2	TRBD1	TGTGCCAGTAGTATAGAGCAGGGGGTAGCCGGGGAGCTGTTTTTT	CASSIEQGVAGELFF
16	.	TRBV4-1	TRBJ2-3	.	TGCGCCAGCAGCCAGCCAGTCCGGGGTAGCACAGATACGCAGTATTTT	CASSQPVRGSTDTQYF
12	few	TRBV11-3	TRBJ2-2	.	TGTGCCAGCAGCCTGAACACCGGGGAGCTGTTTTTT	CASSLNTGELFF
16	.	TRBV28	TRBJ2-2	TRBD1	TGTGCCAGCAGTCCACGACAGGGTTCGGGCACCGGGGAGCTGTTTTTT	CASSPRQGSGTGELFF
13	.	TRBV19	TRBJ2-2	.	TGTGCCAGTAGTTCGGGCAAGACCGGGGAGCTGTTTTTT	CASSSGKTGELFF
14	.	TRBV6-5	TRBJ1-2	.	TGTGCCAGTAGATTTAACGTGGGGGATGCCGGCTACACCTTC	CASRFNVGDAGYTF
19	.	TRBV4-2	TRBJ2-5	TRBD2	TGTGCCAGCAGCCAATATGTACTAGCGGGAGGGAGGGGCCAAGAGACCCAGTACTTC	CASSQYVLAGGRGQETQYF
14	.	TRBV11-2	TRBJ2-7	.	TGTGCCAGCAGCTTTTTAGGGAGACCCTACGAGCAGTACTTC	CASSFLGRPYEQYF
13	.	TRBV5-1	TRBJ2-5	.	TGCGCCAGCAGCCGGACCTTACAAGAGACCCAGTACTTC	CASSRTLQETQYF
14	.	TRBV5-1	TRBJ1-1	.	TGCGCCAGCAGCTTTACGACAGTGAACACTGAAGCTTTCTTT	CASSFTTVNTEAFF
16	.	TRBV5-1	TRBJ2-5	TRBD2	TGCGCCAGCAGCCCCGATGGACTAGAGTTCCAAGAGACCCAGTACTTC	CASSPDGLEFQETQYF
17	.	TRBV29-1	TRBJ2-5	.	TGCAGCGTTGGGGGGGCCGGCGGCGGGCCCCCGCAAGAGACCCAGTACTTC	CSVGGAGGGPPQETQYF
12	.	TRBV6-6	TRBJ2-3	.	TGTGCCAGCAGGGGTGGCACAGATACGCAGTATTTT	CASRGGTDTQYF
15	.	TRBV10-3	TRBJ2-1	TRBD2	TGTGCCATCAGTAAGACTAGCGGACACAATCGGGAGCAGTTCTTC	CAISKTSGHNREQFF
15	.	TRBV18	TRBJ1-3	.	TGTGCCAGCTCACCATCCGGACAGTCTGGAAACACCATATATTTT	CASSPSGQSGNTIYF
12	.	TRBV30	TRBJ2-1	.	TGTGCCTGGAGTGACAGGGCGGGTGAGCAGTTCTTC	CAWSDRAGEQFF
12	.	TRBV6-1	TRBJ2-2	.	TGTGCCAGCAGAGAAGGCGCCGGGGAGCTGTTTTTT	CASREGAGELFF
13	.	TRBV2	TRBJ2-3	TRBD2	TGTGCCAGCAGTGATGCGGGGGGAGATACGCAGTATTTT	CASSDAGGDTQYF
14	.	TRBV5-6	TRBJ2-7	TRBD1	TGTGCCAGCAGCCAGGACAGGTCCACCTACGAGCAGTACTTC	CASSQDRSTYEQYF